These T cell receptor beta chains were read from a single sample in a study of shared clonotypes between healthy human individuals. Repertoires were generated with immunoSEQ multiplex PCR, while TCRdb's copy carries only in-frame clones and drops some. The sample yields approximately 440,000 clones, 75% to 80% seen once. Sequencing was done on a sample of PBMCs. The receptors originated from a woman in her 40s in good health. Some clones in this sample may be carry-over from other donors' samples. The CDR3 runs from the conserved cysteine through the conserved F or W. Fields, in order: J gene, D gene, clone size, V gene, CDR3 DNA, CDR3 protein. D genes are given only for firm matches. Size is omitted from some rows. Given values are once, few, many or a class for expanded clones.

TRBJ2-1	TRBD2	-	TRBV2	TGTGCCAGCAGTGAGCCGGGACTAGCGGGCTTCTCCTACAATGAGCAGTTCTTC	CASSEPGLAGFSYNEQFF
TRBJ1-1	TRBD1	-	TRBV28	TGTGCCAGCAGTCCGGGGGGACAGAACTCTGAAGCTTTCTTT	CASSPGGQNSEAFF
TRBJ1-5	-	-	TRBV7-2	TGTGCCAGCAGCTTCTACAGTGATCAGCCCCAGCATTTT	CASSFYSDQPQHF
TRBJ2-5	-	-	TRBV28	TGTGCCAGCAGTGGAGGGTACAACGCAGAGACCCAGTACTTC	CASSGGYNAETQYF
TRBJ1-4	-	-	TRBV30	TGTGCCTGGAGTGTACGTCTAAATGAAAAACTGTTTTTT	CAWSVRLNEKLFF
TRBJ2-1	TRBD2	-	TRBV2	TGTGCCAGCAGTCCTCCCGGGACTAGCGGGAACAATGAGCAGTTCTTC	CASSPPGTSGNNEQFF
TRBJ2-7	-	-	TRBV13	TGTGCCAGCAGCTCGACAGCGTCCTCCTACGAGCAGTACTTC	CASSSTASSYEQYF
TRBJ2-6	-	few	TRBV7-3	TGTGCCAGCAGCTCCCGACCCGGCTCTGGGGCCAACGTCCTGACTTTC	CASSSRPGSGANVLTF
TRBJ2-6	-	-	TRBV2	TGTGCCAGCCAACAAAACAGGGCCTCTGGGGCCAACGTCCTGACTTTC	CASQQNRASGANVLTF
TRBJ2-1	TRBD2	once	TRBV30	TGTGCCTGGAGTGTCGGTAGCGGGAGAGGAAATGAGCAGTTCTTC	CAWSVGSGRGNEQFF
TRBJ2-5	-	-	TRBV7-8	TGTGCCAGCAGCTTAGCTCTTCTGGAGACCCAGTACTTC	CASSLALLETQYF
TRBJ2-7	-	-	TRBV4-3	TGCGCCAGCAGCCACGGATGGAGCAACAGGGCCATGGGCTACGAGCAGTACTTC	CASSHGWSNRAMGYEQYF
TRBJ2-2	TRBD1	-	TRBV5-5	TGTGCCATCAGCTCAAGACAGGGCTGGGACACCGGGGAGCTGTTTTTT	CAISSRQGWDTGELFF
TRBJ1-2	-	many	TRBV30	TGTGCCTGGAGTGTACTGTCGGGGGCGGGTGGCTACACCTTC	CAWSVLSGAGGYTF
TRBJ1-1	-	-	TRBV5-1	TGCGCCAGCAGCCTACAGGGCGGGAACACTGAAGCTTTCTTT	CASSLQGGNTEAFF
TRBJ2-7	-	-	TRBV6-5	TGTGCCAGCAGTAGGGGACCTACCTACGAGCAGTACTTC	CASSRGPTYEQYF
TRBJ2-6	TRBD2	few	TRBV2	TGTGCCAGCAGAGCTAGCGGGATAGAAGGGGCCAACGTCCTGACTTTC	CASRASGIEGANVLTF
TRBJ2-7	TRBD1	-	TRBV28	TGTGCCAGCAGTTTAGGACAGGGGCGAGAGCAGTACTTC	CASSLGQGREQYF